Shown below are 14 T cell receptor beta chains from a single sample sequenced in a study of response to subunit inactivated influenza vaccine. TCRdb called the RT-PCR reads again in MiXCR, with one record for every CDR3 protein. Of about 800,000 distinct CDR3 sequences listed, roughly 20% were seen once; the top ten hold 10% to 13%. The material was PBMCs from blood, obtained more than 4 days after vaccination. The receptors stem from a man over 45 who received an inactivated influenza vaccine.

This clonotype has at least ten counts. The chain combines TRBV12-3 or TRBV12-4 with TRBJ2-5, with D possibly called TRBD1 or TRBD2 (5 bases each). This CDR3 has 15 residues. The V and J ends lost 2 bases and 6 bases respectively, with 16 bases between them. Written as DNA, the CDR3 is TGTGCCAGCAGTTTAAGGCAGGGAGTGGAGAAGACCCAGTACTTC. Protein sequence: CASSLRQGVEKTQYF.

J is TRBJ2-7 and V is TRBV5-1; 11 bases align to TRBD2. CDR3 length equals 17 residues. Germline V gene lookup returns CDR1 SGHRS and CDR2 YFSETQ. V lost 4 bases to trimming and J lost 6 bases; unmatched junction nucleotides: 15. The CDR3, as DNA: TGCGCCAGCAGCCAAATCTTAGCGGGAGGGCCCTTACGCGAGCAGTACTTC. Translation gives CASSQILAGGPLREQYF.

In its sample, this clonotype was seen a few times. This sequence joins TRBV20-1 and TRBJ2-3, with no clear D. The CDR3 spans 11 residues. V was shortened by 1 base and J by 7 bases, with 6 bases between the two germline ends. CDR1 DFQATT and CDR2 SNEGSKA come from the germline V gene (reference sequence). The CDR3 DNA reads TGCAGTGCTAGAGGTCTGAATACGCAGTATTTT. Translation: CSARGLNTQYF.

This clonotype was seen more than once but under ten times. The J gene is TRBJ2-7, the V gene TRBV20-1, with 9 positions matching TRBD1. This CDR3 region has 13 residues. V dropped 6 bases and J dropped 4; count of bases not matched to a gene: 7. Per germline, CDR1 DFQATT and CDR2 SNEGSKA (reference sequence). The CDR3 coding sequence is TGCAGTGCCGAGGGACAGGGAAATTACGAGCAGTACTTC. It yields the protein CSAEGQGNYEQYF.

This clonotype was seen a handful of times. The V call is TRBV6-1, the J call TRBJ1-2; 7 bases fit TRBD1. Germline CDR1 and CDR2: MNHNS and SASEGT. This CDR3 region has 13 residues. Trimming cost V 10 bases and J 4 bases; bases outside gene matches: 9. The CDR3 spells CATRPGQTYGYTF. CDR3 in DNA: TGTGCCACCCGTCCGGGACAGACCTATGGCTACACCTTC.

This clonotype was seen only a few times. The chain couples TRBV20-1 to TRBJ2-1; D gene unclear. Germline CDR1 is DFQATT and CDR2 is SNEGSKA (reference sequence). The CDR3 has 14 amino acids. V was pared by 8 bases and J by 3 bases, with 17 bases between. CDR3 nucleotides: TGCAGTCCCAAGGCCGGTGGGATCTACAATGAGCAGTTCTTC. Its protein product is CSPKAGGIYNEQFF.

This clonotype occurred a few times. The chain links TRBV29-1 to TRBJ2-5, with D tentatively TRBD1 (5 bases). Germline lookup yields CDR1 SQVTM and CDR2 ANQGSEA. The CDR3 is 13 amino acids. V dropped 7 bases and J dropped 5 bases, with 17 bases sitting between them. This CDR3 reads CSGAGRSGETQYF. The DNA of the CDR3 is TGCAGCGGGGCAGGGCGGTCGGGTGAGACCCAGTACTTC.

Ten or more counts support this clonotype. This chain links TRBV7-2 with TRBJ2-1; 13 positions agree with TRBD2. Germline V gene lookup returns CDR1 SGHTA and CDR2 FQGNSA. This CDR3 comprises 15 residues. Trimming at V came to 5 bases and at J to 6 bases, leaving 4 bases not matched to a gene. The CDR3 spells CASSQGLAGTNEQFF. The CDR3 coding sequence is TGTGCCAGCAGCCAGGGACTAGCGGGGACCAATGAGCAGTTCTTC.

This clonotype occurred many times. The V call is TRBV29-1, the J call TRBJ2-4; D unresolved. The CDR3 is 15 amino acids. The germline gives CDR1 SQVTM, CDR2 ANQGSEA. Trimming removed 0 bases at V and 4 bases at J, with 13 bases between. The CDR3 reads CSVEDLTEPKNIQYF. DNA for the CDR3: TGCAGCGTTGAAGATCTAACGGAACCAAAAAACATTCAGTACTTC.

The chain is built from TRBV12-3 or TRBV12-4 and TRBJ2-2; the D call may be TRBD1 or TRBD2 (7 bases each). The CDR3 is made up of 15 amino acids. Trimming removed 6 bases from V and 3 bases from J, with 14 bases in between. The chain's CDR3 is CASRPSGTDTGELFF. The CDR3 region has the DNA TGTGCCAGCAGGCCAAGCGGGACAGACACCGGGGAGCTGTTTTTT.

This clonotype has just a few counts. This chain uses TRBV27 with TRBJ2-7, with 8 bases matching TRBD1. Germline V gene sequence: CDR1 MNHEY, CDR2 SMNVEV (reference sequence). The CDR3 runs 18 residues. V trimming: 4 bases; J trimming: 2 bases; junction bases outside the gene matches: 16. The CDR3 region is CASSSSPVGQGLTYEQYF. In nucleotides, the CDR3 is TGTGCCAGCAGTTCATCCCCCGTTGGACAGGGACTGACCTACGAGCAGTACTTC.

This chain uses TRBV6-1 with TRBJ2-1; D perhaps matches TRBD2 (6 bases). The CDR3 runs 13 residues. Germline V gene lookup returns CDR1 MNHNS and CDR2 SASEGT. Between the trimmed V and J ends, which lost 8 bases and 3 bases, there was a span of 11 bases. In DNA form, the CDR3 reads TGTGCCAGCTTCGGGGGAGTCTACAATGAGCAGTTCTTC. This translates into CASFGGVYNEQFF.

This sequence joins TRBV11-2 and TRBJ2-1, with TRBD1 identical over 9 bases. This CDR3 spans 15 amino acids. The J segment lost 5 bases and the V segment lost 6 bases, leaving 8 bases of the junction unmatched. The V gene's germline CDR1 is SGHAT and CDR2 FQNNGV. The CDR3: CASRYTGGLNNEQFF. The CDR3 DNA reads TGTGCCAGCAGATACACAGGGGGCCTTAACAATGAGCAGTTCTTC.

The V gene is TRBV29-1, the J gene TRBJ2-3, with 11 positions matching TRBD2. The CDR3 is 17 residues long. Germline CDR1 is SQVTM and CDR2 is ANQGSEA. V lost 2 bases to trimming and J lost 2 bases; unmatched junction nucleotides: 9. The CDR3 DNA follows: TGCAGCGTTGAAAAGGCTAGCGGGGGGCTTTACACAGATACGCAGTATTTT. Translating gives CSVEKASGGLYTDTQYF.